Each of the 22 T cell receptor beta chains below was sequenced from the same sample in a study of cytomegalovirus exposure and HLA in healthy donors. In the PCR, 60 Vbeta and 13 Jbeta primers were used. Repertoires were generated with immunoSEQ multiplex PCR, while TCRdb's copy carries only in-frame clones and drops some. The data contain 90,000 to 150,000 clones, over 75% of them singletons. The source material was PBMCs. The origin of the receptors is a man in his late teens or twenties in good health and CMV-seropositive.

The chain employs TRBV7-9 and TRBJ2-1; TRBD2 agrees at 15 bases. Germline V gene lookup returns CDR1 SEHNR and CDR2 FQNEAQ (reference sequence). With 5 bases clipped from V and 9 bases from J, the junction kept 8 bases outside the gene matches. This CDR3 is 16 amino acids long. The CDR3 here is CASSQTGTSGGIEQFF. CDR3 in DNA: TGTGCCAGCAGCCAAACCGGGACTAGCGGGGGGATTGAGCAGTTCTTC.

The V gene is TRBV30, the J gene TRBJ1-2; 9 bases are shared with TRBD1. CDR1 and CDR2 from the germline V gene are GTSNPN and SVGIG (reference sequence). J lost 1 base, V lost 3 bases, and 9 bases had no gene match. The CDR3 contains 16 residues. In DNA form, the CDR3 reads TGTGCCTGGAGACCCAAGGACAGGGGCTTTAACTATGGCTACACCTTC. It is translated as CAWRPKDRGFNYGYTF.

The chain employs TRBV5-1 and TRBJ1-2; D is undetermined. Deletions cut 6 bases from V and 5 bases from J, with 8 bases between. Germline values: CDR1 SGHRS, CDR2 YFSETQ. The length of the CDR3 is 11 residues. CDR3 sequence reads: CASKREYGYTF. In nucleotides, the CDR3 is TGCGCCAGCAAGCGGGAATATGGCTACACCTTC.

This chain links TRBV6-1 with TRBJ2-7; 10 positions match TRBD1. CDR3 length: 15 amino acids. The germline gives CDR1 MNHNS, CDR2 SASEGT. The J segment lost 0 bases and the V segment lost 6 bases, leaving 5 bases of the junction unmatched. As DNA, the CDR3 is TGTGCCAGCAGATTGGGACAGGGGTCCTCCTACGAGCAGTACTTC. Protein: CASRLGQGSSYEQYF.

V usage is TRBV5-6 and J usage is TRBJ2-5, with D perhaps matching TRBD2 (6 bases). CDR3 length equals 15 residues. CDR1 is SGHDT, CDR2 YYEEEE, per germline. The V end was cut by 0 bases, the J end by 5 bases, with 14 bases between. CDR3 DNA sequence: TGTGCCAGCAGCTTGGAGACGGGAGTGATCGAGACCCAGTACTTC. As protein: CASSLETGVIETQYF.

The CDR3 DNA follows: TGTGCCAGCAGCAAAGGGCGGCAGGGTGGGCCCGAACCGCCGGGCACTGAAGCTTTCTTT. Protein: CASSKGRQGGPEPPGTEAFF. The rearrangement links TRBV21-1 to TRBJ1-1; the table names TRBD1, a call not compared with the DNA. TRBV21-1 is recorded as a pseudogene. CDR3 length equals 20 residues.

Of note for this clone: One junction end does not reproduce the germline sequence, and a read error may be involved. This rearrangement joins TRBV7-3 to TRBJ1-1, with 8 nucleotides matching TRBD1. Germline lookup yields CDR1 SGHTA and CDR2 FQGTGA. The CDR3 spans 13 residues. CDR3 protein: CASSLTGGAEAFF. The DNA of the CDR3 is TGTGCCAGCAGCCTAACAGGGGGAGCTGAAGCTTTCTTT.

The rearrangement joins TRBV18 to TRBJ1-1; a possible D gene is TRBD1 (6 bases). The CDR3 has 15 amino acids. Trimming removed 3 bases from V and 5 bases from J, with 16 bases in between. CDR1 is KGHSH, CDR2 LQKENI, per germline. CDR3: CASSPPAGAGTEAFF. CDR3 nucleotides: TGTGCCAGCTCACCCCCTGCGGGGGCCGGAACTGAAGCTTTCTTT.

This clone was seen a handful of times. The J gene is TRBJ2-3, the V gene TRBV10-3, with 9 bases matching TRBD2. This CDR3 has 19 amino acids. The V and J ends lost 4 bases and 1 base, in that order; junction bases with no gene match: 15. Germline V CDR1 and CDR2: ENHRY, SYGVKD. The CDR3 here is CAISGNPMKRGARTDTQYF. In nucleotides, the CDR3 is TGTGCCATCAGTGGCAATCCGATGAAGCGGGGGGCCCGCACAGATACGCAGTATTTT.

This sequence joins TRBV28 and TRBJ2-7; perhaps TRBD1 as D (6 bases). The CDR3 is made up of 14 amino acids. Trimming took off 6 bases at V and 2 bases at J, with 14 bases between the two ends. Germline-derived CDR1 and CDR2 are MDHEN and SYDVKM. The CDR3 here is CASSQIGGPYEQYF. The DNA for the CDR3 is TGTGCCAGCAGCCAAATAGGGGGACCCTACGAGCAGTACTTC. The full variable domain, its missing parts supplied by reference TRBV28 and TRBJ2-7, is DVKVTQSSRYLVKRTGEKVFLECVQDMDHENMFWYRQDPGLGLRLIYFSYDVKMKEKGDIPEGYSVSREKKERFSLILESASTNQTSMYLCASSQIGGPYEQYFGPGTRLTVT.

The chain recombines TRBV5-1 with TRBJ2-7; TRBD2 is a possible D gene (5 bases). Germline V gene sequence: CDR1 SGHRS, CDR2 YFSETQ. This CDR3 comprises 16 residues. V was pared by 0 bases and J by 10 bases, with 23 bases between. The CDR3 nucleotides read TGCGCCAGCAGCTTGGTTTCTCGGGATACGAAATCCGGACAGTACTTC. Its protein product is CASSLVSRDTKSGQYF.

Written as DNA, the CDR3 is TGTGCCAGCAGTAGGACAGGGTCCCACGAGCAGTACTTC. Translation gives CASSRTGSHEQYF. The chain couples TRBV6-5 to TRBJ2-7; 8 nucleotides agree with TRBD1. CDR3 length equals 13 residues. Germline CDR1 is MNHEY and CDR2 is SVGAGI. Germline trimming cut 5 bases from V and 5 bases from J; bases unmatched to any gene: 5.

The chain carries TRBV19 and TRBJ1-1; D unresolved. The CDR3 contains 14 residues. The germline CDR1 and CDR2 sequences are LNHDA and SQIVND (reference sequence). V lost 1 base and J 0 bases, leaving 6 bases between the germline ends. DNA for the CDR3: TGTGCCAGTAGTATAGGACTATTGAACACTGAAGCTTTCTTT. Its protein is CASSIGLLNTEAFF.

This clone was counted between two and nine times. The CDR3 bases are TGCGCCAGCAGCTTGGCTCTTCCCGGGACTAGCGGGAGGGCCAACAATGAGCAGTTCTTC. It codes for CASSLALPGTSGRANNEQFF. The chain recombines TRBV5-1 with TRBJ2-1; the match to TRBD2 covers 16 bases. The CDR3 is 20 amino acids. Trimming took 0 bases from V and 5 from J; bases not matched to a gene: 11. The germline V gene has CDR1 SGHRS and CDR2 YFSETQ.

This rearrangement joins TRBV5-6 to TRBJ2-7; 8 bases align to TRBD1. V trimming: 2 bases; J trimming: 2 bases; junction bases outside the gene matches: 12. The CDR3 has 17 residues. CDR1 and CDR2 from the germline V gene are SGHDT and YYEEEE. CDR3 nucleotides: TGTGCCAGCAGCTTAAGGGGGGAGGACAGGGTACCCTACGAGCAGTACTTC. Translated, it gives CASSLRGEDRVPYEQYF.

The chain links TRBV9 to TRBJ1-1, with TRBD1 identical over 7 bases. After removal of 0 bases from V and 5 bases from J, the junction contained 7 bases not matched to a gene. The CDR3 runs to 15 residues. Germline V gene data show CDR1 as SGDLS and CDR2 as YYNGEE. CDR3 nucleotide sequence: TGTGCCAGCAGCGTAGTGGAGGGGGCTTTTACTGAAGCTTTCTTT. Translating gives CASSVVEGAFTEAFF.

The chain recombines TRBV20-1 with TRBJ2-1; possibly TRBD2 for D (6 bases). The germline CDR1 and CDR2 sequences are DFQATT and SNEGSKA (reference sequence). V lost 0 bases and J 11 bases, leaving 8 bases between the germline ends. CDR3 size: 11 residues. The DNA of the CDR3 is TGCAGTGCTAGAGATGGGAGGCAGCAGTTCTTC. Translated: CSARDGRQQFF.

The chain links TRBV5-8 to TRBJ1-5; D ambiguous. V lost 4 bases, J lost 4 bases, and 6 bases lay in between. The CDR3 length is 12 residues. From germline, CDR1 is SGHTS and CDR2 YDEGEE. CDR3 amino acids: CASSPVNQPQHF. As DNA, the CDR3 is TGTGCCAGCAGCCCGGTTAATCAGCCCCAGCATTTT.

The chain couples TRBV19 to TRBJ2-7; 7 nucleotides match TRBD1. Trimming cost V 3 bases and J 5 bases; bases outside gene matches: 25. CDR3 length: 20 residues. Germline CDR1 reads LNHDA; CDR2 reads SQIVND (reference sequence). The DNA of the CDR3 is TGTGCCAGTAGTATCTCAGCTTTTCCAGCTTTGGCGGACAGGAGAAACGAGCAGTACTTC. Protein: CASSISAFPALADRRNEQYF.

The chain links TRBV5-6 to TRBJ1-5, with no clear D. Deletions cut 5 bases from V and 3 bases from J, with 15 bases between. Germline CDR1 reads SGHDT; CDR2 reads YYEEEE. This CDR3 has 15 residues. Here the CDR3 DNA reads TGTGCCAGCAGGTCAAGCGGCAGATCCAATCAGCCCCAGCATTTT. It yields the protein CASRSSGRSNQPQHF.

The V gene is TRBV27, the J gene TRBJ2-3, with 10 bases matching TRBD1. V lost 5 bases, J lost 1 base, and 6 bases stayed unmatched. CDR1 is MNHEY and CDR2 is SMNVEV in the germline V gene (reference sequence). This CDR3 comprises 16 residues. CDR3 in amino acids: CASSTSGTGGTDTQYF. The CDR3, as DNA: TGTGCCAGCAGTACTTCCGGGACAGGGGGCACAGATACGCAGTATTTT.

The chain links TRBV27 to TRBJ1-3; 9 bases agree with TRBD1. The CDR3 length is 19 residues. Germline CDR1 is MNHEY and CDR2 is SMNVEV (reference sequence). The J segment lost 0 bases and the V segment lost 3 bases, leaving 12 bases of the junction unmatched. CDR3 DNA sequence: TGTGCCAGCAGTTTGTCGGGACAGGGAACAACTAGCTCTGGAAACACCATATATTTT. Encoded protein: CASSLSGQGTTSSGNTIYF.